What follows are 21 T cell receptor beta chains derived from one specimen sequenced in a study of regulatory T cells in long-lasting Graves disease. Time point defined: newly diagnosed GD, antithyroid drugs for less than 3 months. From RNA extracted from PBMCs, the TCR library was made. CDR3-region Arm-PCR and iRepertoire HTBI primers produced the TCR beta libraries. MiXCR, run by TCRdb on the multiplex PCR reads, gives a single entry per CDR3 protein. The sample gives about 420,000 distinct CDR3 sequences, 16% of which show up once; less than 30% is in the top ten. This same sample was also part of a study on T cells in Graves' hyperthyroidism and ophthalmopathy.

This material consisted of peripheral blood mononuclear cells (PBMCs), taken at new diagnosis, from a patient treated with antithyroid drugs. These receptors were obtained from a woman aged 18-30 years with Graves disease.

This clonotype has just a few counts. This chain connects TRBV25-1 to TRBJ2-2; 10 bases are a match to TRBD2. CDR3 size: 16 residues. The junction had 13 bases not matched to a gene; V was cut back by 10 bases and J by 5 bases. Germline assignment: CDR1 MGHDK and CDR2 SYGVNS. Here the CDR3 reads CATQRGTSVRTGELFF. CDR3 DNA: TGTGCCACCCAAAGAGGGACTAGCGTACGTACCGGGGAGCTGTTTTTT.

This clonotype was picked up many times. The chain uses TRBV7-3 and TRBJ2-1; D is perhaps TRBD1 or TRBD2 (5 bases each). This CDR3 is 12 amino acids long. V dropped 5 bases and J dropped 12 bases, with 14 bases sitting between them. Germline CDR1 SGHTA, CDR2 FQGTGA. This CDR3 reads CASSRRSGPQFF. The CDR3, as DNA: TGTGCCAGCAGCCGAAGGTCGGGGCCGCAGTTCTTC.

The table lists this clonotype with many counts. This rearrangement joins TRBV12-3 or TRBV12-4 to TRBJ2-7; no firm D call. V dropped 3 bases and J dropped 3 bases, with 12 bases sitting between them. This CDR3 is built from 14 residues. The CDR3 sequence is CASSFSRRSYEQYF. The CDR3 coding sequence is TGTGCCAGCAGTTTCTCCCGGCGGAGCTACGAGCAGTACTTC.

The chain uses TRBV7-3 and TRBJ2-3; D not certain. V gave up 1 base and J gave up 2 bases, with 7 bases separating them. The CDR3 totals 14 residues. CDR1 SGHTA and CDR2 FQGTGA come from the germline V gene. The CDR3 region has the DNA TGTGCCAGCAGCTTAAACTCAAACACAGATACGCAGTATTTT. This gives the protein CASSLNSNTDTQYF.

As concerns this clonotype: An end of the junction does not agree with germline; a read error may underlie this. The chain carries TRBV28 and TRBJ2-5; 7 bases are a match to TRBD1. This CDR3 is built from 15 residues. Germline CDR1 reads MDHEN; CDR2 reads SYDVKM. The DNA for the CDR3 is TGTGCCAGCATTTTACTCCGGGACAGCCAAGAGACCCAGTACTTC. Translation: CASILLRDSQETQYF.

Only a few counts were recorded for this clonotype. The chain has TRBV5-1 and TRBJ2-3, with TRBD2 identical over 11 bases. V shed 0 bases, J shed 4 bases, and the junction held 7 bases outside the gene matches. This CDR3 has 17 residues. CDR1 is SGHRS, CDR2 YFSETQ, per germline. The DNA of the CDR3 is TGCGCCAGCAGCTTGGACCTACTAGCGGGAGCGGCAGATACGCAGTATTTT. Translated: CASSLDLLAGAADTQYF.

This clonotype appeared many times. This sequence joins TRBV20-1 and TRBJ1-5; TRBD1 matches 8 bases. Trimming cost V 6 bases and J 0 bases; bases outside gene matches: 16. The germline V gene encodes CDR1 DFQATT and CDR2 SNEGSKA (reference sequence). CDR3 length: 18 residues. The CDR3 DNA is TGCAGTGCCTCCTCGGGGACAGGCGGAAAGAATAGCAATCAGCCCCAGCATTTT. This translates into CSASSGTGGKNSNQPQHF.

The DNA for the CDR3 is TGCAGCGTTGAATTGGGGACTAGCGGGAGATCTTACGAGCAGTACTTC. Residues: CSVELGTSGRSYEQYF. This chain uses TRBV29-1 with TRBJ2-7; 14 bases align to TRBD2. There are 16 residues in the CDR3. The germline gives CDR1 SQVTM, CDR2 ANQGSEA. J was trimmed by 4 bases and V by 2 bases; bases with no gene match: 7.

The count of this clonotype is one. The chain is built from TRBV7-9 and TRBJ2-7; 8 bases map to TRBD2. The CDR3 totals 16 residues. Trimming removed 1 base from V and 0 bases from J; junction bases left unmatched: 5. CDR1 is SEHNR and CDR2 is FQNEAQ in the germline V gene (reference sequence). The CDR3 nucleotides read TGTGCCAGCAGCTTAGTTGTCGGGAGGGACTCCTACGAGCAGTACTTC. Amino acid sequence: CASSLVVGRDSYEQYF.

This clonotype was counted many times. The chain joins TRBV27 to TRBJ2-3; 7 bases fit TRBD1. The CDR3 sequence is 14 residues long. Germline CDR1 MNHEY, CDR2 SMNVEV (reference sequence). Trimming at V came to 5 bases and at J to 2 bases, leaving 4 bases not matched to a gene. DNA of the CDR3: TGTGCCAGCAGTAACGGACAGGTCACAGATACGCAGTATTTT. Translated, it gives CASSNGQVTDTQYF.

The chain carries TRBV4-1 and TRBJ1-3; D possibly corresponds to TRBD1 (5 bases). CDR3 length: 16 amino acids. Germline lookup yields CDR1 MGHRA and CDR2 YSYEKL. V lost 1 base, J lost 0 bases, and 10 bases lay in between. CDR3 nucleotide sequence: TGCGCCAGCAGCCAAGCGGGCAGGGCCTCTGGAAACACCATATATTTT. Translated, it gives CASSQAGRASGNTIYF.

The chain links TRBV5-1 to TRBJ2-1; maybe TRBD2 (7 bases). Germline V gene data show CDR1 as SGHRS and CDR2 as YFSETQ. V was shortened by 0 bases and J by 5 bases, with 12 bases between the two germline ends. The CDR3 has 15 amino acids. The DNA of the CDR3 is TGCGCCAGCAGCTTGGCCGCGGGGGCCCACAATGAGCAGTTCTTC. Encoded protein: CASSLAAGAHNEQFF.

V gene TRBV29-1 combines with J gene TRBJ2-7; TRBD2 is a possible D gene (5 bases). This CDR3 contains 14 residues. The germline V gene has CDR1 SQVTM and CDR2 ANQGSEA. V gave up 4 bases and J gave up 3 bases, with 16 bases separating them. DNA of the CDR3: TGCAGCGTTGTTGGAGGAGTCAAGGGCTACGAGCAGTACTTC. Protein sequence: CSVVGGVKGYEQYF.

This clonotype appeared many times. The rearrangement links TRBV12-3 or TRBV12-4 to TRBJ2-5; the match to TRBD2 covers 7 bases. Unmatched junction bases numbered 12, after V lost 5 bases and J lost 3 bases. The CDR3 spans 16 residues. CDR3 bases: TGTGCCAGCAGTGGATCGGGGGAGGGGCAGAAAGAGACCCAGTACTTC. Translating it yields CASSGSGEGQKETQYF.

V and J are TRBV4-1 and TRBJ1-1; D is unclear. This CDR3 spans 12 amino acids. Deletions cut 10 bases from V and 0 bases from J, with 9 bases between. The V gene's germline CDR1 is MGHRA and CDR2 YSYEKL. For the CDR3, the DNA is TGCGCCACCTCCGGACTGAACACTGAAGCTTTCTTT. This translates into CATSGLNTEAFF.

This clonotype has at least ten counts. The junction shows a germline mismatch at one end, possibly a read error. The chain joins TRBV4-1 to TRBJ1-2, with D possibly matching TRBD1 (5 bases). This CDR3 is built from 14 residues. Germline lookup yields CDR1 MGHRA and CDR2 YSYEKL. This chain's CDR3 is CASSQAGEGYGYTF. In DNA, the CDR3 is TGCGCCAGCAGTCAAGCGGGGGAAGGATATGGCTACACCTTC.

This clonotype came up many times. The chain uses TRBV5-1 and TRBJ1-1; 9 bases fit TRBD1. This CDR3 region has 15 residues. CDR1 is SGHRS, CDR2 YFSETQ, per germline. The V gene end was trimmed by 4 bases and the J gene end by 4 bases; junction bases not matched to a gene: 8. This CDR3 is CASSRTGEKGTEAFF. CDR3 DNA sequence: TGCGCCAGCAGCAGGACAGGGGAGAAGGGCACTGAAGCTTTCTTT.

This clonotype was recorded at least ten times. The genes are TRBV28 and TRBJ2-7, with D possibly being TRBD2 (6 bases). The CDR3 consists of 15 residues. Looked up from germline, CDR1 is MDHEN and CDR2 is SYDVKM. The V gene lost 6 bases and the J gene lost 5 bases, with 20 bases spanning the gap. CDR3 in amino acids: CASSSRDGGRNEQYF. As DNA, the CDR3 is TGTGCCAGCAGCTCTAGAGATGGAGGGAGAAACGAGCAGTACTTC. Full variable domain (remainder filled in from reference TRBV28 and TRBJ2-7): DVKVTQSSRYLVKRTGEKVFLECVQDMDHENMFWYRQDPGLGLRLIYFSYDVKMKEKGDIPEGYSVSREKKERFSLILESASTNQTSMYLCASSSRDGGRNEQYFGPGTRLTVT.

Worth noting for this clonotype: One end of the junction does not line up with germline, which may come from a read error. V usage is TRBV4-2 and J usage is TRBJ2-2; TRBD1 matches 7 bases. CDR1 and CDR2 from the germline V gene are LGHNA and YNFKEQ. CDR3 length: 17 amino acids. CDR3 in amino acids: CASGQFTGTATTGELFF. As DNA, the CDR3 is TGTGCCAGCGGCCAATTTACCGGGACAGCGACTACCGGGGAGCTGTTTTTT.

This clonotype was recorded at least ten times. This chain joins TRBV12-3 or TRBV12-4 and TRBJ2-3; the D gene could be TRBD1 or TRBD2 (5 bases each). V was pared by 3 bases and J by 5 bases, with 15 bases between. This CDR3 has 15 amino acids. The CDR3 loop reads CASSLGTWIGDTQYF. CDR3 DNA: TGTGCCAGCAGTTTGGGGACCTGGATAGGAGATACGCAGTATTTT.

This CDR3 is CASSPLGGTSSGETQYF. CDR3 in DNA: TGTGCCAGCTCACCACTGGGAGGCACGTCTTCTGGAGAGACCCAGTACTTC. This rearrangement joins TRBV18 to TRBJ2-1, with D possibly matching TRBD2 (6 bases). The J call may be in error: the DNA end matches TRBJ2-5 better. The germline V gene encodes CDR1 KGHSH and CDR2 LQKENI. The CDR3 has 17 residues.